This T cell receptor (beta chain) was identified in a study of CD8+ T cells in alopecia areata. For the study at large: Treated patients were given 5 to 10 mg oral tofacitinib twice daily. Affected scalp percentage determined the severity score of treated patients. Study outcomes and limitations: Tofacitinib did not eliminate many expanded lesional clones from scalp or blood.

Trimming at V came to 2 bases and at J to 4 bases, leaving 11 bases not matched to a gene. The germline V gene has CDR1 SGDLS and CDR2 YYNGEE. There are 16 residues in the CDR3. This clone was detected ten times or more. Its cognate antigen is unknown. Extracted RNA was reverse transcribed into cDNA, the sequencing template. Sequenced by immunoSEQ multiplex PCR; TCRdb stores in-frame clones only, minus some. The sample lists approximately 200,000 clones; roughly 40% were seen once. Described treatment: oral pan-JAK inhibitor, 5-10 mg twice daily. As part of sample collection, lesional scalp punch biopsies and peripheral blood were taken from alopecia areata patients.

V is TRBV9 and J is TRBJ2-5; 7 positions match TRBD2. This TCR came from a human donor with alopecia areata. Material: CD4+ T cells sorted from blood, obtained at approximately week 36, from a patient treated with tofacitinib. Here the CDR3 DNA reads TGTGCCAGCAGCGTCGGGACTACCCGGGCTATAGAGACCCAGTACTTC. Protein product: CASSVGTTRAIETQYF.